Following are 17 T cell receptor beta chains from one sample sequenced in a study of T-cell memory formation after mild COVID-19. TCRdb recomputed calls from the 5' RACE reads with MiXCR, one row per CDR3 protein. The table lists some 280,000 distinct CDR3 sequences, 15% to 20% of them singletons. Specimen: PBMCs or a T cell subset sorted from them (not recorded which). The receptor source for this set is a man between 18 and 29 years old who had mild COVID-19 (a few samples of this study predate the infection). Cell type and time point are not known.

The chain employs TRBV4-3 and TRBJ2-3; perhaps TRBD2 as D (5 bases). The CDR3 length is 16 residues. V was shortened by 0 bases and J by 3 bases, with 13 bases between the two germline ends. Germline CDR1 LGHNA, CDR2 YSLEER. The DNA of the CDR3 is TGCGCCAGCAGCCAAGAACGAGGGCTAGGTACAGATACGCAGTATTTT. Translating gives CASSQERGLGTDTQYF.

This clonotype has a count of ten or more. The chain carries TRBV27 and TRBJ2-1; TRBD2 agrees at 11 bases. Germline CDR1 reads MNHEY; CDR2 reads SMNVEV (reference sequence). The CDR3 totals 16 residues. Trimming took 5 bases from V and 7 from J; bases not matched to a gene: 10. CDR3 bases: TGTGCCAGCAGTCCAACATCGACTAGCGGGGCAAATGAGCAGTTCTTC. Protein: CASSPTSTSGANEQFF.

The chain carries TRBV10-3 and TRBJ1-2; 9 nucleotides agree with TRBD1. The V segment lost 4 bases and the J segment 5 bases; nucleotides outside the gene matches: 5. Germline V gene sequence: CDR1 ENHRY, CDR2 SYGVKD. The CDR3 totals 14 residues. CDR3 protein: CAISVTTGGYGYTF. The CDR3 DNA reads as TGTGCCATCAGTGTAACGACAGGGGGTTATGGCTACACCTTC.

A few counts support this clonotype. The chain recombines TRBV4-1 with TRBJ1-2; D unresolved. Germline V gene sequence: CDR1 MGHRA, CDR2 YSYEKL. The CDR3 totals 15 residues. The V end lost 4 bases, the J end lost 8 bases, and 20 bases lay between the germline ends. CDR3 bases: TGCGCCAGCAGCCCCTCACAGCCTCTACTAGGCGGCTACACCTTC. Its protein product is CASSPSQPLLGGYTF.

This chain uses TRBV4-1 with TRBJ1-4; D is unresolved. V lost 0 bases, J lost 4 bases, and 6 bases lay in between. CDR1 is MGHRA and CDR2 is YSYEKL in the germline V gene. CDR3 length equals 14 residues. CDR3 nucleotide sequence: TGCGCCAGCAGCCAAGATCCCCGTAATGAAAAACTGTTTTTT. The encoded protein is CASSQDPRNEKLFF.

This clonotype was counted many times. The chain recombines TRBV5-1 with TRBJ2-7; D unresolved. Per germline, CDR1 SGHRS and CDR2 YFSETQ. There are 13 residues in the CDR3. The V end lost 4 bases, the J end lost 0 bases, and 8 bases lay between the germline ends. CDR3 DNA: TGCGCCAGCAGCCGTGACGGCTCCTACGAGCAGTACGTC. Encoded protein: CASSRDGSYEQYV.

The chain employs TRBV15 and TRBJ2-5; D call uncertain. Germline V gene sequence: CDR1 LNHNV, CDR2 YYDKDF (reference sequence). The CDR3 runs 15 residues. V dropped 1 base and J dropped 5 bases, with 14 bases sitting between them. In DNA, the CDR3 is TGTGCCACCAGCAGAGCAGGCCGGCTGGGGGAGACCCAGTACTTC. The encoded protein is CATSRAGRLGETQYF.

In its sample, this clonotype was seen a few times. CDR3 loop: CASSGIQGADLRSGANVLTF. CDR3 sequence (DNA): TGTGCCAGCAGCGGTATACAGGGGGCGGATTTGCGTTCTGGGGCCAACGTCCTGACTTTC. The J gene is TRBJ2-6, the V gene TRBV7-9, with TRBD1 identical over 9 bases. Germline assignment: CDR1 SEHNR and CDR2 FQNEAQ (reference sequence). Unmatched junction bases numbered 15, after V lost 5 bases and J lost 1 base. The CDR3 runs to 20 residues.

CDR3 in amino acids: CASSLYGGLWDEQFF. CDR3 coding DNA: TGCGCCAGCAGCTTGTACGGGGGGCTATGGGATGAGCAGTTCTTC. This chain connects TRBV5-1 to TRBJ2-1, with D possibly TRBD2 on 7 matching bases. The V gene lost 1 base and the J gene lost 8 bases, with 16 bases spanning the gap. CDR1 is SGHRS and CDR2 is YFSETQ in the germline V gene. The CDR3 extends over 15 amino acids.

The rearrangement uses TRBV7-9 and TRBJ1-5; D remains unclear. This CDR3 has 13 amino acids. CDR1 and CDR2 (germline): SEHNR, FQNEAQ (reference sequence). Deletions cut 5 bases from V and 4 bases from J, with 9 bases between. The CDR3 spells CASSKQRNQPQHF. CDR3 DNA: TGTGCCAGCAGCAAACAGAGAAATCAGCCCCAGCATTTT.

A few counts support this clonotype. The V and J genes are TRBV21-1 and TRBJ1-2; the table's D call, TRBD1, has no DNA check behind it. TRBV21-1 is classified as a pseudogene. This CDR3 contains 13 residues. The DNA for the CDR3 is TGTGCCAGCAGCAAAGTAGGGGGGGGCGGCTACACCTTC. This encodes CASSKVGGGGYTF.

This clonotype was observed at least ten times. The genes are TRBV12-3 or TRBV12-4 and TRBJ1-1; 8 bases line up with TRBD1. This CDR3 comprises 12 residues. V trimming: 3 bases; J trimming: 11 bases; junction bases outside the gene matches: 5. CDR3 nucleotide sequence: TGTGCCAGCAGTTTGGACAGGGTGATGGCTTTCTTT. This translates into CASSLDRVMAFF.

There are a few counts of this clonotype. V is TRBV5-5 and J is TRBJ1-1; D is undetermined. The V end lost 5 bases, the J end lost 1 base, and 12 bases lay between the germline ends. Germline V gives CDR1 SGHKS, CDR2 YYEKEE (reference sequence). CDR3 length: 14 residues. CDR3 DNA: TGTGCCAGCAGAGCGACATGGGGGAACACTGAAGCTTTCTTT. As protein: CASRATWGNTEAFF.

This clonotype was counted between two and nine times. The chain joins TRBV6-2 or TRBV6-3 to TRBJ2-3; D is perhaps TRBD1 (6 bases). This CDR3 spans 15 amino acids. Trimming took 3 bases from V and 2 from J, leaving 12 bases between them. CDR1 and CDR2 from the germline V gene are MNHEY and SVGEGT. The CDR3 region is CASSYLDSFTDTQYF. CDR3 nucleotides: TGTGCCAGCAGTTATCTGGACAGTTTCACAGATACGCAGTATTTT.

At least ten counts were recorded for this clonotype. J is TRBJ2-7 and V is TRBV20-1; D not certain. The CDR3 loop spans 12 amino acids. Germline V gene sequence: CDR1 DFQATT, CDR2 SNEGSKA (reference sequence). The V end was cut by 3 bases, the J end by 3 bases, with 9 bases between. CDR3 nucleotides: TGCAGTGCTAGTTCGGCGAGCTACGAGCAGTACTTC. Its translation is CSASSASYEQYF.

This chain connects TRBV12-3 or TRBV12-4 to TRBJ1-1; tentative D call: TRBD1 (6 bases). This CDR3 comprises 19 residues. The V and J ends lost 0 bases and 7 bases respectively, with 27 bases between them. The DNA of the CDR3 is TGTGCCAGCAGTTTAGCTCTAGTTCGGGGGGCCCAGGGCGTGGATGAAGCTTTCTTT. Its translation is CASSLALVRGAQGVDEAFF.

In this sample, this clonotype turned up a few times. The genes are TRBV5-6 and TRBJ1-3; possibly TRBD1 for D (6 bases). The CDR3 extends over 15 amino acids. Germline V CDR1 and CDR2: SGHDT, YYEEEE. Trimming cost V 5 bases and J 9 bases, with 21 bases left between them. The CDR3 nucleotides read TGTGCCAGCAGGGGGCCGGGACATCGTCGAGCCACCATATATTTT. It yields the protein CASRGPGHRRATIYF.